The text below deals with one T cell receptor beta chain. Generated by immunoSEQ multiplex PCR, the TCRdb table keeps only in-frame clones and is missing some. In the table there are about 160,000 clones, 95% to 96% of which are singletons. The data originate from a study of cytomegalovirus exposure and HLA in healthy donors. This sequence was found in a woman aged 18-29 years in good health and CMV-seronegative. What was sequenced was PBMCs.

The chain's CDR3 is CASSFGLMNTEAFF. CDR3 DNA sequence: TGTGCCAGCAGCTTTGGTCTAATGAACACTGAAGCTTTCTTT. J is TRBJ1-1 and V is TRBV11-1; D is undetermined. This CDR3 contains 14 residues. Per germline, CDR1 SGHAT and CDR2 FQDESV (reference sequence). Trimming removed 3 bases from V and 0 bases from J, with 8 bases in between.